The 25 T cell receptor beta chains given below trace back to one sample, sequenced in a study of blood T cell repertoires in COVID-19. Sequencing used immunoSEQ multiplex PCR; TCRdb keeps in-frame clones, though not all of them. Of approximately 250,000 clones listed, 75% to 90% were seen once; the top ten hold approximately 3.7%. The sequenced sample was PBMCs or T cells enriched from blood (not recorded which). All receptors come from a woman in her twenties or thirties who had recovered from COVID-19.

The chain combines TRBV18 with TRBJ1-1; perhaps TRBD1 as D (5 bases). V gave up 2 bases and J gave up 1 base, with 14 bases separating them. The CDR3 consists of 16 residues. Germline lookup yields CDR1 KGHSH and CDR2 LQKENI. The DNA of the CDR3 is TGTGCCAGCTCACCATTTCGACAGTCCACGAACACTGAAGCTTTCTTT. This codes for CASSPFRQSTNTEAFF.

The chain links TRBV3-1 (or the pseudogene TRBV3-2) to TRBJ1-2; a possible D gene is TRBD1 (5 bases). The CDR3 loop spans 17 amino acids. Germline V gene sequence: CDR1 LGHDT, CDR2 YNNKEL (reference sequence). Trimming left V 4 bases short and J 0 bases short, with 18 bases between. CDR3 bases: TGTGCCAGCAGCCCACACCTATGGGACTGGGCTAACTATGGCTACACCTTC. This codes for CASSPHLWDWANYGYTF.

The chain is built from TRBV6-2 or TRBV6-3 and TRBJ2-6; no clear D. This CDR3 is built from 17 residues. Per the germline V gene, CDR1 is MNHEY and CDR2 is SVGEGT. Trimming removed 1 base from V and 0 bases from J, with 10 bases in between. The CDR3 loop is CASSYWPERSGANVLTF. In DNA form, the CDR3 reads TGTGCCAGCAGTTACTGGCCAGAGCGCTCTGGGGCCAACGTCCTGACTTTC.

The chain has TRBV7-9 and TRBJ1-3; tentative D call: TRBD1 (6 bases). This CDR3 has 15 amino acids. The germline CDR1 and CDR2 sequences are SEHNR and FQNEAQ (reference sequence). V was shortened by 2 bases and J by 6 bases, with 14 bases between the two germline ends. In DNA, the CDR3 is TGTGCCAGCAGCTTAACTACAGGGTACGAAAACACCATATATTTT. Its translation is CASSLTTGYENTIYF.

This chain joins TRBV9 and TRBJ2-3; a weak D match, TRBD1 (5 bases). Trimming left V 4 bases short and J 1 base short, with 13 bases between. The CDR3 loop spans 15 amino acids. Germline assignment: CDR1 SGDLS and CDR2 YYNGEE. The CDR3 is CASSPKGLRTDTQYF. CDR3 nucleotide sequence: TGTGCCAGCAGCCCTAAGGGGCTACGCACAGATACGCAGTATTTT.

The rearrangement joins TRBV11-1 to TRBJ1-1; 8 bases line up with TRBD1. Losses at the gene ends were 7 bases for V and 5 bases for J; bases not matched to a gene: 9. CDR1 and CDR2 from the germline V gene are SGHAT and FQDESV (reference sequence). The CDR3 sequence is 14 residues long. The CDR3 DNA reads as TGTGCCAGCACCTCCGACAGGGGAACGACTGAAGCTTTCTTT. The encoded protein is CASTSDRGTTEAFF.

This clone was counted a few times. This chain connects TRBV6-5 to TRBJ2-7; the match to TRBD2 covers 7 bases. This CDR3 is 15 amino acids long. The V segment lost 0 bases and the J segment 3 bases; nucleotides outside the gene matches: 5. Germline CDR1 is MNHEY and CDR2 is SVGAGI. The CDR3 DNA follows: TGTGCCAGCAGTTACTCGGGGGGAGGGAGCTACGAGCAGTACTTC. Translating it yields CASSYSGGGSYEQYF.

This rearrangement joins TRBV18 to TRBJ1-2, with 11 nucleotides matching TRBD1. In germline, CDR1 is KGHSH, CDR2 LQKENI. With V trimmed by 3 bases and J by 5 bases, 5 bases remained unmatched. The CDR3 consists of 15 residues. This chain's CDR3 is CASSPSGTGGYGYTF. The CDR3, as DNA: TGTGCCAGCTCACCTTCCGGGACAGGGGGGTATGGCTACACCTTC.

The V gene is TRBV27, the J gene TRBJ1-4, with D maybe TRBD1 (5 bases). Germline CDR1 MNHEY, CDR2 SMNVEV (reference sequence). Trimming shortened V by 2 bases and J by 6 bases, and 7 bases separated the two germline ends. The CDR3 contains 13 residues. CDR3 in amino acids: CASSLRGYEKLFF. Written as DNA, the CDR3 is TGTGCCAGCAGTTTACGGGGGTATGAAAAACTGTTTTTT.

The chain recombines TRBV29-1 with TRBJ2-2; no clear D. CDR3 length equals 13 residues. Germline CDR1 and CDR2: SQVTM and ANQGSEA. Trimming pared 4 bases from V and 6 bases from J, leaving 12 bases between. CDR3 sequence: CSVALSVSGELFF. The CDR3 DNA reads as TGCAGCGTTGCGCTGAGCGTCTCCGGGGAGCTGTTTTTT.

A word on this clone: Mismatch with germline at one junction end may stem from a read error. This chain links TRBV7-3 with TRBJ1-2; the D gene is possibly TRBD1 (5 bases). Germline V CDR1 and CDR2: SGHTA, FQGTGA. This CDR3 is 13 amino acids long. As DNA, the CDR3 is TGTGCCAGCAGCACGGCAGGACACTACGGCTACACCTTC. Its translation: CASSTAGHYGYTF.

The chain carries TRBV5-6 and TRBJ2-7; TRBD1 agrees at 7 bases. CDR1 and CDR2 (germline): SGHDT, YYEEEE. CDR3 length: 14 residues. J was trimmed by 5 bases and V by 5 bases; bases with no gene match: 10. CDR3 bases: TGTGCCAGCAGTTCACCCCCGGGACAGAACGAGCAGTACTTC. It is translated as CASSSPPGQNEQYF.

The chain employs TRBV28 and TRBJ2-3; D perhaps matches TRBD2 (6 bases). The CDR3 consists of 15 residues. Germline-derived CDR1 and CDR2 are MDHEN and SYDVKM. V lost 5 bases to trimming and J lost 3 bases, with 15 bases between them. CDR3 in DNA: TGTGCCAGCAGTCCCCAGCCTCTAGCGACAGATACGCAGTATTTT. It yields the protein CASSPQPLATDTQYF. The variable domain in full, with the rest retrieved from reference TRBV28 and TRBJ2-3, is DVKVTQSSRYLVKRTGEKVFLECVQDMDHENMFWYRQDPGLGLRLIYFSYDVKMKEKGDIPEGYSVSREKKERFSLILESASTNQTSMYLCASSPQPLATDTQYFGPGTRLTVL.

This chain links TRBV30 with TRBJ1-3; no reliable D call. CDR1 is GTSNPN and CDR2 is SVGIG in the germline V gene (reference sequence). The CDR3 runs to 14 residues. V lost 2 bases, J lost 0 bases, and 8 bases lay in between. The CDR3 loop is CAWSTWPSGNTIYF. The CDR3 DNA sequence: TGTGCCTGGAGTACGTGGCCCTCTGGAAACACCATATATTTT.

The V call is TRBV28, the J call TRBJ1-2; maybe TRBD1 (6 bases). Between the trimmed V and J ends, which lost 1 base and 0 bases, there was a span of 21 bases. CDR3 length: 19 residues. From germline, CDR1 is MDHEN and CDR2 SYDVKM. The DNA of the CDR3 is TGTGCCAGCAGTTTATCCCCCTCAGGGGCCCGGGGGGCTAACTATGGCTACACCTTC. Translating it yields CASSLSPSGARGANYGYTF.

This chain uses TRBV24-1 with TRBJ2-1; a weak D match, TRBD1 (5 bases). CDR1 is KGHDR, CDR2 SFDVKD, per germline. The V and J ends lost 2 bases and 6 bases respectively, with 13 bases between them. The CDR3 spans 15 residues. The CDR3: CATSDSRQILNEQFF. CDR3 DNA: TGTGCCACCAGTGATTCCCGACAGATTCTCAATGAGCAGTTCTTC.

This chain connects TRBV14 to TRBJ2-7; D is perhaps TRBD1 (6 bases). Trimming took 3 bases from V and 4 from J, leaving 16 bases between them. CDR3 length equals 15 residues. Germline-derived CDR1 and CDR2 are SGHDN and FVKESK. The CDR3, as DNA: TGTGCCAGCAGCCATCGGACAGTCTCCTTTTACGAGCAGTACTTC. Translation gives CASSHRTVSFYEQYF.

Only a few counts were recorded for this clone. The chain has TRBV4-1 and TRBJ1-5; 9 bases align to TRBD1. The V segment lost 4 bases and the J segment 1 base; nucleotides outside the gene matches: 5. The CDR3 is made up of 16 amino acids. CDR1 is MGHRA, CDR2 YSYEKL, per germline. The CDR3 sequence: CASSRTTGGSNQPQHF. The CDR3 nucleotides read TGCGCCAGCAGCCGCACTACAGGGGGCAGCAATCAGCCCCAGCATTTT.

This chain links TRBV6-5 with TRBJ2-5; TRBD1 agrees at 7 bases. The CDR3 is made up of 15 amino acids. V was clipped by 7 bases and J by 4 bases; unmatched bases: 12. The germline gives CDR1 MNHEY, CDR2 SVGAGI. This CDR3 reads CASTNRGRLSETQYF. The CDR3 bases are TGTGCCAGCACCAACAGGGGCCGGTTGTCAGAGACCCAGTACTTC.

This chain links TRBV5-4 with TRBJ2-7, with 13 positions matching TRBD2. The CDR3 extends over 16 amino acids. Per the germline V gene, CDR1 is SGHNT and CDR2 is YYREEE (reference sequence). The J segment lost 6 bases and the V segment lost 3 bases, leaving 9 bases of the junction unmatched. The CDR3 sequence is CASSSELAGGPVEQYF. DNA for the CDR3: TGTGCCAGCAGCTCCGAACTAGCGGGAGGGCCGGTCGAGCAGTACTTC.

The V call is TRBV9, the J call TRBJ2-3; 7 bases are a match to TRBD2. Germline CDR1 reads SGDLS; CDR2 reads YYNGEE. The J segment lost 0 bases and the V segment lost 3 bases, leaving 16 bases of the junction unmatched. The CDR3 is 19 amino acids. The CDR3 bases are TGTGCCAGCAGCGAAATACTAGCGCCCAAAGGAAAAAGCACAGATACGCAGTATTTT. Translating it yields CASSEILAPKGKSTDTQYF.

The CDR3 spells CASSFRDLAREQYF. In nucleotides, the CDR3 is TGTGCCAGCTCATTCCGGGATCTGGCAAGGGAGCAGTACTTC. The chain couples TRBV18 to TRBJ2-7; TRBD2 is a possible D gene (5 bases). This CDR3 spans 14 amino acids. Germline values: CDR1 KGHSH, CDR2 LQKENI. Between the trimmed V and J ends, which lost 5 bases and 7 bases, there was a span of 18 bases.

This rearrangement joins TRBV27 to TRBJ2-3; D gene uncertain. The CDR3 length is 14 residues. Germline values: CDR1 MNHEY, CDR2 SMNVEV (reference sequence). Trimming shortened V by 2 bases and J by 0 bases, and 6 bases separated the two germline ends. CDR3 protein: CASSLAASTDTQYF. The DNA of the CDR3 is TGTGCCAGCAGTTTAGCGGCTAGCACAGATACGCAGTATTTT.

The chain joins TRBV11-3 to TRBJ2-5; 8 positions match TRBD1. Germline CDR1 reads SGHNT; CDR2 reads YENEEA. This CDR3 is built from 14 residues. Trimming at V came to 5 bases and at J to 5 bases, leaving 7 bases not matched to a gene. CDR3 region: CASSPGQDGETQYF. DNA for the CDR3: TGTGCCAGCAGCCCGGGACAGGATGGGGAGACCCAGTACTTC.

The V and J genes are TRBV30 and TRBJ1-1; 9 bases match TRBD1. The junction had 10 bases not matched to a gene; V was cut back by 3 bases and J by 5 bases. The CDR3 runs 15 residues. The germline V gene encodes CDR1 GTSNPN and CDR2 SVGIG (reference sequence). The CDR3 spells CAWRVRGQGRTEAFF. For the CDR3, the DNA is TGTGCCTGGAGAGTAAGGGGACAGGGACGGACTGAAGCTTTCTTT.